This TCR beta chain was sequenced in a study of blood T cell repertoires in COVID-19. The repertoire was sequenced with immunoSEQ multiplex PCR; TCRdb's copy has only in-frame clones and lacks some. The sample yields approximately 220,000 clones, approximately 80% seen once. Which cohort a participant joined came from the clinical history participants gave. This CDR3 has 12 residues. The V end lost 1 base, the J end lost 3 bases, and 7 bases lay between the germline ends. Germline CDR1 and CDR2: GTSNPN and SVGIG (reference sequence). The receptor comes from a woman in her thirties or forties with acute COVID-19. Sequenced input: PBMCs or T cells enriched from blood (not recorded which). The V and J genes are TRBV30 and TRBJ2-7; possibly TRBD2 for D (5 bases). The CDR3 here is CAWSGTDYEQYF. The CDR3 DNA is TGTGCCTGGAGTGGGACTGACTACGAGCAGTACTTC.